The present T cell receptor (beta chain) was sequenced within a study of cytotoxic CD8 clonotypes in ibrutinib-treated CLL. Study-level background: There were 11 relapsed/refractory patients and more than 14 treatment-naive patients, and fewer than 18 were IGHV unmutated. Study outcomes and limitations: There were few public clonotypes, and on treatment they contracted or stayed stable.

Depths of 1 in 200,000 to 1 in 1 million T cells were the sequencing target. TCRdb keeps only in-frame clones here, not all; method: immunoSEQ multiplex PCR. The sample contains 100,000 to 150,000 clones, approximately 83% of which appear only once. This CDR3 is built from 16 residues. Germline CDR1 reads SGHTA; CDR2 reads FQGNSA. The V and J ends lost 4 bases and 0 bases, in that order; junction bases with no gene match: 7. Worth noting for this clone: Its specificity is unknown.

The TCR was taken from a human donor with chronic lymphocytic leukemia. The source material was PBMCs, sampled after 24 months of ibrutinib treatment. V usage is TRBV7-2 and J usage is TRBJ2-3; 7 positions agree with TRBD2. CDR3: CASSSLSGSSTDTQYF. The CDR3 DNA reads TGTGCCAGCAGCTCGCTTAGCGGGTCTAGCACAGATACGCAGTATTTT.